What follows are 4 T cell receptor beta chains derived from one specimen sequenced in a study of cytomegalovirus exposure and HLA in healthy donors. Only in-frame clones appear in the TCRdb table, and some are missing; sequencing was by immunoSEQ multiplex PCR. The repertoire holds approximately 120,000 clones, with roughly 86% as singletons. Sequencing used PBMCs. These receptor sequences come from a woman in her late teens or twenties in good health and CMV-seronegative.

The J gene is TRBJ1-1, the V gene TRBV9, with a tentative D call TRBD1 (5 bases). The CDR3 loop spans 14 amino acids. Germline V CDR1 and CDR2: SGDLS, YYNGEE. Trimming stripped 2 bases from V and 0 bases from J, with 8 bases between. The CDR3 spells CASSVGPMNTEAFF. CDR3 in DNA: TGTGCCAGCAGCGTGGGGCCTATGAACACTGAAGCTTTCTTT.

V and J are TRBV7-9 and TRBJ2-2; no firm D call. V lost 8 bases and J 1 base, leaving 8 bases between the germline ends. The length of the CDR3 is 13 residues. The germline V gene encodes CDR1 SEHNR and CDR2 FQNEAQ (reference sequence). The CDR3 spells CASQILNTGELFF. The CDR3 nucleotides are TGTGCCAGCCAGATATTGAACACCGGGGAGCTGTTTTTT.

This clone was counted once. This CDR3 is CASSLNGGSNQPQHF. The CDR3 DNA reads TGTGCCAGCAGCTTAAATGGGGGCTCCAATCAGCCCCAGCATTTT. This chain connects TRBV7-8 to TRBJ1-5, with D maybe TRBD1 (6 bases). The V end lost 2 bases, the J end lost 3 bases, and 11 bases lay between the germline ends. Germline V lookup: CDR1 SGHVS, CDR2 FQNEAQ. The CDR3 totals 15 residues.

The rearrangement links TRBV7-8 to TRBJ2-5, with TRBD2 matching over 7 bases. V shed 3 bases and J 7 bases; nucleotides not matched to a gene: 14. Germline loops: CDR1 SGHVS, CDR2 FQNEAQ. The CDR3 spans 16 residues. CDR3 sequence reads: CASSFRSGGRLRTQYF. For the CDR3, the DNA is TGTGCCAGCAGCTTTCGCTCGGGGGGAAGATTGCGGACCCAGTACTTC. Variable domain in full (rest from reference TRBV7-8 and TRBJ2-5): GAGVSQSPRYKVAKRGQDVALRCDPISGHVSLFWYQQALGQGPEFLTYFQNEAQLDKSGLPSDRFFAERPEGSVSTLKIQRTQQEDSAVYLCASSFRSGGRLRTQYFGPGTRLLVL.